In this sample, the clone carrying this T cell receptor beta chain turned up once. The entry originates in a study of blood T cell repertoires in COVID-19. Only in-frame clones appear in the TCRdb table, and some are missing; sequencing was by immunoSEQ multiplex PCR. The sample holds about 480,000 clones, around 89% seen once. Trimming removed 3 bases at V and 2 bases at J, with 10 bases between. The germline CDR1 and CDR2 sequences are SQVTM and ANQGSEA. The CDR3 covers 13 residues. The TCR originated in a woman aged 40 to 50 who had recovered from COVID-19. Sequenced sample: PBMCs or T cells enriched from blood (not recorded which). The rearrangement uses TRBV29-1 and TRBJ2-5; TRBD2 might be the D (6 bases). The CDR3 region is CSVETREQETQYF. CDR3 DNA sequence: TGCAGCGTTGAGACTAGGGAACAAGAGACCCAGTACTTC. Full variable domain (rest looked up from reference TRBV29-1 and TRBJ2-5): SAVISQKPSRDICQRGTSLTIQCQVDSQVTMMFWYRQQPGQSLTLIATANQGSEATYESGFVIDKFPISRPNLTFSTLTVSNMSPEDSSIYLCSVETREQETQYFGPGTRLLVL.